The clone carrying this T cell receptor beta chain has ten or more counts. Its target is unknown. Researchers reported that TCR beta cDNA libraries carried unique molecular identifiers. TCRdb re-called the PCR reads through MiXCR, storing one row per CDR3 protein. The data contain around 180,000 distinct CDR3 sequences, 25% to 35% of them singletons. The data belong to a study of post-analysis software for immune sequencing data. V was clipped by 0 bases and J by 14 bases, with 14 bases between them. The length of the CDR3 is 13 residues. Germline V gene sequence: CDR1 SGHTA, CDR2 FQGTGA. General study points: Among roughly five TRBV segments more frequent in patients than controls were TRBV5-6, TRBV5-1 and TRBV20-1.

This chain links TRBV7-3 with TRBJ2-1; perhaps TRBD1 as D (5 bases). Sequencing used blood. This clonotype originated in a girl aged 10 to 17 with multiple sclerosis. The CDR3 loop is CASSLTNDDREFF. CDR3 bases: TGTGCCAGCAGCTTAACTAACGATGACAGAGAGTTCTTC.